One T cell receptor beta chain is described in this entry. Time point denoted: pretreatment peripheral blood. The data originate from a study of PD-L1 blockade in urothelial cancer. As for the study in general: The researchers analyzed blood 3 weeks (second dose) and 6 weeks after treatment start.

The CDR3 loop spans 16 amino acids. V lost 6 bases, J lost 2 bases, and 14 bases lay in between. Germline V gene sequence: CDR1 MNHNY, CDR2 SVGAGI (reference sequence). Sequenced by immunoSEQ multiplex PCR; TCRdb stores in-frame clones only, minus some. The sample contains about 49,000 clones, more than 65% of which appear only once. The receptor was isolated from a man aged 65 to 79 with urothelial cancer. The starting material was PBMCs, obtained around atezolizumab (anti-PD-L1) treatment. The chain employs TRBV6-6 and TRBJ2-6, with D maybe TRBD2 (6 bases). CDR3 residues: CASRLPPGAGANVLTF. The DNA for the CDR3 is TGTGCCAGCAGATTACCTCCGGGGGCTGGGGCCAACGTCCTGACTTTC.